A selection of T cell receptor beta chains follows, all from one sample in a study of T cell changes during pregnancy in multiple sclerosis. Some clones are missing from TCRdb's copy, which holds only in-frame ones; the method was immunoSEQ multiplex PCR. The table has roughly 38,000 clones, more than 85% seen once. The sequencing here drew on CD4+ T cells from peripheral blood mononuclear cells, taken after pregnancy. These receptors originate from a female donor in good health, enrolled as a control in a pregnancy study. Both conserved end residues are part of each CDR3.

j_call: TRBJ1-6; v_call: TRBV14; cdr3_aa: CASSQALNSPLHF
j_call: TRBJ2-7; v_call: TRBV19; cdr3_aa: CASSLPGQGFYEQYF
j_call: TRBJ2-1; v_call: TRBV11-2; cdr3_aa: CASSPMWGQGGLGEQFF
j_call: TRBJ2-7; v_call: TRBV19; cdr3_aa: CASSIVLRQGYEQYF
j_call: TRBJ2-5; v_call: TRBV4-1; cdr3_aa: CASSQDLALETQYF
j_call: TRBJ2-7; v_call: TRBV7-2; cdr3_aa: CASSLLAGREQYF
j_call: TRBJ2-2; v_call: TRBV19; cdr3_aa: CASYSGDTWAGELFF
j_call: TRBJ1-4; v_call: TRBV5-8; cdr3_aa: CASSAPTVPNEKLFF
j_call: TRBJ2-7; v_call: TRBV27; cdr3_aa: CASSPGLTPYEQYF
j_call: TRBJ1-3; v_call: TRBV2; cdr3_aa: CASREIDSGNTIYF
j_call: TRBJ2-5; v_call: TRBV6-1; cdr3_aa: CASSEAYREETQYF
j_call: TRBJ1-4; v_call: TRBV6-5; cdr3_aa: CASSQTGEGEKLFF
j_call: TRBJ1-1; v_call: TRBV10-3; cdr3_aa: CAISERDRQNTEAFF
j_call: TRBJ2-3; v_call: TRBV5-1; cdr3_aa: CASSPGGAGGLTDTQYF
j_call: TRBJ2-7; v_call: TRBV4-3; cdr3_aa: CASSQGKQGAREQYF
j_call: TRBJ2-1; v_call: TRBV1; cdr3_aa: CTSSQWSRRGNEQFF
j_call: TRBJ2-7; v_call: TRBV19; cdr3_aa: CASSIPSSGSSYEQYF
j_call: TRBJ2-7; v_call: TRBV4-3; cdr3_aa: CASSHPGADEQYF
j_call: TRBJ2-1; v_call: TRBV6-5; cdr3_aa: CASNPRSGSDEQFF
j_call: TRBJ1-3; v_call: TRBV6-1; cdr3_aa: CASSEAGQPGNTIYF
j_call: TRBJ1-2; v_call: TRBV5-1; cdr3_aa: CASSPGEGNYGYTF
j_call: TRBJ2-7; v_call: TRBV28; cdr3_aa: CASSSNRVSSRQYF
j_call: TRBJ2-1; v_call: TRBV5-1; cdr3_aa: CASSLGSYNEQFF
j_call: TRBJ2-3; v_call: TRBV10-3; cdr3_aa: CAISGDRGTSTDTQYF
j_call: TRBJ1-4; v_call: TRBV5-1; cdr3_aa: CASSPYPGQVNEKLFF
j_call: TRBJ1-1; v_call: TRBV5-1; cdr3_aa: CASSLVGTPHTEAFF
j_call: TRBJ2-3; v_call: TRBV11-2; cdr3_aa: CASSLRPGAADTQYF
j_call: TRBJ1-2; v_call: TRBV7-9; cdr3_aa: CASSRQTGQGYGYTF
j_call: TRBJ2-5; v_call: TRBV28; cdr3_aa: CASSRDRVSETQYF
j_call: TRBJ2-5; v_call: TRBV29-1; cdr3_aa: CSASTGIGETQYF
j_call: TRBJ2-3; v_call: TRBV2; cdr3_aa: CASRYRLAGDKGTDTQYF
j_call: TRBJ2-1; v_call: TRBV4-3; cdr3_aa: CASSQDRLANNEQFF
j_call: TRBJ1-1; v_call: TRBV10-3; cdr3_aa: CATRQPMNTEAFF
j_call: TRBJ2-2; v_call: TRBV30; cdr3_aa: CAWIDYPTGELFF
j_call: TRBJ1-1; v_call: TRBV28; cdr3_aa: CASSRRSWAGNTEAFF
j_call: TRBJ1-3; v_call: TRBV28; cdr3_aa: CASSFLPRSGNTIYF
j_call: TRBJ2-1; v_call: TRBV7-2; cdr3_aa: CASSASGGAYNEQFF
j_call: TRBJ2-5; v_call: TRBV7-9; cdr3_aa: CASSIRDYQETQYF
j_call: TRBJ2-7; v_call: TRBV5-1; cdr3_aa: CASGPAGVNEQYF
j_call: TRBJ2-7; v_call: TRBV10-2; cdr3_aa: CASSESGRTYEQYF
j_call: TRBJ2-7; v_call: TRBV7-2; cdr3_aa: CASSLDRGPYEQYF
j_call: TRBJ2-7; v_call: TRBV10-3; cdr3_aa: CAISEGQGRGEQYF
j_call: TRBJ1-1; v_call: TRBV7-9; cdr3_aa: CASSLEGGTEAFF
j_call: TRBJ2-3; v_call: TRBV7-9; cdr3_aa: CASSLRREPDTQYF
j_call: TRBJ1-4; v_call: TRBV2; cdr3_aa: CASARDRDEKLFF
j_call: TRBJ2-1; v_call: TRBV21-1; cdr3_aa: CASSKEGGRESYNEQFF
j_call: TRBJ1-1; v_call: TRBV29-1; cdr3_aa: CSGGQSMNTEAFF